The 24 T cell receptor beta chains reported below all come from one sample, sequenced in a study of shared clonotypes between healthy human individuals. Clones were sequenced by immunoSEQ multiplex PCR, and TCRdb holds only the in-frame ones, with some missing. The table has roughly 640,000 clones, around 97% seen once; the top ten hold 0.057%. What was sequenced was naive CD4+ T cells sorted from blood. Subset described: CD45RA+ positively selected. Receptors originate from a young woman in good health.

This chain links TRBV11-3 with TRBJ2-7, with unresolved D. Germline V gives CDR1 SGHNT, CDR2 YENEEA. There are 13 residues in the CDR3. Trimming shortened V by 8 bases and J by 3 bases, and 14 bases separated the two germline ends. The CDR3 DNA reads as TGTGCCAGCTCCCCGGGTCCGGGCTACGAGCAGTACTTC. Its protein product is CASSPGPGYEQYF.

V is TRBV5-4 and J is TRBJ1-1, with 9 positions matching TRBD1. With V trimmed by 4 bases and J by 8 bases, 3 bases remained unmatched. The CDR3 is made up of 12 amino acids. Germline assignment: CDR1 SGHNT and CDR2 YYREEE (reference sequence). In DNA, the CDR3 is TGTGCCAGCAGCGAGGACAGGGGAGAAGCTTTCTTT. Its protein is CASSEDRGEAFF.

The chain recombines TRBV6-6 with TRBJ1-2; D not certain. Trimming removed 7 bases at V and 0 bases at J, with 9 bases between. Germline CDR1 and CDR2: MNHNY and SVGAGI (reference sequence). This CDR3 spans 13 amino acids. CDR3 loop: CASTGTPNYGYTF. The CDR3 nucleotides read TGTGCCAGCACGGGCACCCCTAACTATGGCTACACCTTC.

This sequence joins TRBV27 and TRBJ2-1; 10 bases map to TRBD2. CDR3 length equals 18 residues. The V segment lost 10 bases and the J segment 1 base; nucleotides outside the gene matches: 16. Looked up from germline, CDR1 is MNHEY and CDR2 is SMNVEV (reference sequence). The CDR3 nucleotides read TGTGCCACCGTATCACTAGCGGGAAGGGCCCCGTCCTACAATGAGCAGTTCTTC. This gives the protein CATVSLAGRAPSYNEQFF.

This chain connects TRBV6-6 to TRBJ1-2; D unresolved. This CDR3 has 12 amino acids. Deletions cut 7 bases from V and 7 bases from J, with 13 bases between. Germline CDR1 reads MNHNY; CDR2 reads SVGAGI (reference sequence). CDR3 sequence (DNA): TGTGCCAGCAACATTAACGAGGGTGGCTACACCTTC. This translates into CASNINEGGYTF.

This chain uses TRBV28 with TRBJ2-7; 7 positions match TRBD2. Unmatched junction bases numbered 15, after V lost 8 bases and J lost 2 bases. Germline V gene sequence: CDR1 MDHEN, CDR2 SYDVKM. This CDR3 comprises 16 residues. Written as DNA, the CDR3 is TGTGCCAGCCCATTACCGATTAGCGGGCATGCCTACGAGCAGTACTTC. This gives the protein CASPLPISGHAYEQYF. The whole variable domain, filled in from reference TRBV28 and TRBJ2-7, reads DVKVTQSSRYLVKRTGEKVFLECVQDMDHENMFWYRQDPGLGLRLIYFSYDVKMKEKGDIPEGYSVSREKKERFSLILESASTNQTSMYLCASPLPISGHAYEQYFGPGTRLTVT.

The chain links TRBV28 to TRBJ2-7; 8 nucleotides line up with TRBD2. The ends lost 2 bases at V and 6 bases at J; junction bases unmatched: 9. CDR3 length: 15 amino acids. Germline-derived CDR1 and CDR2 are MDHEN and SYDVKM. The CDR3 bases are TGTGCCAGCAGTTTAGCAGGGAGCGGGAGTGGCGAGCAGTACTTC. Its translation is CASSLAGSGSGEQYF.

The chain joins TRBV7-9 to TRBJ2-1; 11 bases map to TRBD2. There are 16 residues in the CDR3. V gave up 2 bases and J gave up 6 bases; unmatched junction bases: 6. Germline V gene sequence: CDR1 SEHNR, CDR2 FQNEAQ (reference sequence). CDR3: CASSLSGLAGGNEQFF. CDR3 nucleotide sequence: TGTGCCAGCAGCTTAAGCGGTCTAGCGGGAGGCAATGAGCAGTTCTTC.

The chain uses TRBV4-1 and TRBJ1-4; unclear D gene. The CDR3 sequence is 13 residues long. CDR1 is MGHRA, CDR2 YSYEKL, per germline. V was cut by 4 bases and J by 8 bases, with 11 bases left in between. CDR3 amino acids: CASSLPNSEKLFF. DNA for the CDR3: TGCGCCAGCAGCCTTCCAAACAGCGAAAAACTGTTTTTT.

The gene calls are TRBV7-6 and TRBJ1-1, with TRBD1 identical over 8 bases. Unmatched junction bases numbered 8, after V lost 1 base and J lost 7 bases. This CDR3 region has 15 residues. The germline V gene encodes CDR1 SGHVS and CDR2 FNYEAQ. CDR3 protein: CASSLDGQGALEAFF. DNA of the CDR3: TGTGCCAGCAGCTTAGATGGTCAGGGGGCGCTTGAAGCTTTCTTT.

The chain uses TRBV5-1 and TRBJ2-7; 9 bases agree with TRBD1. The CDR3 runs to 15 residues. J gave up 1 base and V 4 bases, and 6 bases lay outside the gene matches. The V gene's germline CDR1 is SGHRS and CDR2 YFSETQ. The CDR3: CASSVSGQGSYEQYF. The CDR3 DNA sequence: TGCGCCAGCAGCGTCTCGGGACAGGGATCCTACGAGCAGTACTTC.

The chain joins TRBV5-8 to TRBJ1-5; no firm D call. This CDR3 has 13 amino acids. The germline V gene has CDR1 SGHTS and CDR2 YDEGEE. The V end lost 2 bases, the J end lost 6 bases, and 9 bases lay between the germline ends. CDR3 residues: CASSLRFSQPQHF. As DNA, the CDR3 is TGTGCCAGCAGCTTAAGGTTTAGTCAGCCCCAGCATTTT.

CDR3 sequence reads: CASSLVGGSYNEQFF. In DNA form, the CDR3 reads TGTGCCAGCAGCTTAGTGGGAGGCTCCTACAATGAGCAGTTCTTC. This sequence joins TRBV7-9 and TRBJ2-1; D may be TRBD2 (6 bases). Germline V gives CDR1 SEHNR, CDR2 FQNEAQ (reference sequence). The V end was cut by 1 base, the J end by 0 bases, with 7 bases between. The CDR3 is 15 residues long.

This chain links TRBV27 with TRBJ1-2, with D perhaps TRBD1 (5 bases). Looked up from germline, CDR1 is MNHEY and CDR2 is SMNVEV (reference sequence). Between the trimmed V and J ends, which lost 2 bases and 6 bases, there was a span of 16 bases. This CDR3 region has 15 residues. The CDR3 bases are TGTGCCAGCAGTTTAACGGGGGGGATATTGAATGGCTACACCTTC. It is translated as CASSLTGGILNGYTF.

This chain links TRBV28 with TRBJ2-7, with 12 nucleotides matching TRBD2. Germline V lookup: CDR1 MDHEN, CDR2 SYDVKM. The CDR3 totals 17 residues. V shed 4 bases and J 5 bases; nucleotides not matched to a gene: 12. CDR3 bases: TGTGCCAGCAGTTCCCGCACCCTAGCGGGAGGGCCCCACGAGCAGTACTTC. As protein: CASSSRTLAGGPHEQYF. Complete variable domain (other parts from reference TRBV28 and TRBJ2-7): DVKVTQSSRYLVKRTGEKVFLECVQDMDHENMFWYRQDPGLGLRLIYFSYDVKMKEKGDIPEGYSVSREKKERFSLILESASTNQTSMYLCASSSRTLAGGPHEQYFGPGTRLTVT.

This chain connects TRBV28 to TRBJ2-3; 8 bases are a match to TRBD2. CDR1 and CDR2 from the germline V gene are MDHEN and SYDVKM. There are 15 residues in the CDR3. J lost 6 bases, V lost 5 bases, and 10 bases had no gene match. CDR3 DNA: TGTGCCAGCAGTCCAGGAGCGGGAGCAGCTGATACGCAGTATTTT. Amino acid sequence: CASSPGAGAADTQYF.

This clone was found once. J is TRBJ1-5 and V is TRBV6-5, with 7 positions matching TRBD1. Germline-derived CDR1 and CDR2 are MNHEY and SVGAGI. J lost 6 bases, V lost 5 bases, and 10 bases had no gene match. This CDR3 spans 15 amino acids. CDR3 loop: CASSRDRREGQPQHF. For the CDR3, the DNA is TGTGCCAGCAGTCGGGACAGAAGGGAAGGTCAGCCCCAGCATTTT.

J is TRBJ2-7 and V is TRBV5-4; no clear D. Germline values: CDR1 SGHNT, CDR2 YYREEE (reference sequence). V gave up 4 bases and J gave up 2 bases, with 10 bases separating them. This CDR3 region has 13 residues. This CDR3 reads CASSLKNTYEQYF. In DNA, the CDR3 is TGTGCCAGCAGCCTCAAGAATACCTACGAGCAGTACTTC.

This sequence joins TRBV6-1 and TRBJ2-7; TRBD2 is a possible D gene (5 bases). The V and J ends lost 10 bases and 7 bases respectively, with 17 bases between them. Germline values: CDR1 MNHNS, CDR2 SASEGT. The CDR3 is made up of 12 amino acids. Written as DNA, the CDR3 is TGTGCCACATCCGCGGGCCTCGGAGAGCAGTACTTC. Amino acids: CATSAGLGEQYF.

Comments on this clone: An end of the junction differs from the germline gene, which may be a read error. This chain links TRBV28 with TRBJ2-1; D gene ambiguous. Germline V gives CDR1 MDHEN, CDR2 SYDVKM. This CDR3 spans 12 amino acids. CDR3 in amino acids: CASSFSSPSSVF. The CDR3 coding sequence is TGTGCCAGCAGTTTTAGTTCCCCATCATCGGTCTTC.

The sample holds one count of this clone. The CDR3 DNA reads TGTGCCAGTATTCACAGGGGGGGGGATCAGCCCCAGCATTTT. Translated: CASIHRGGDQPQHF. This chain joins TRBV19 and TRBJ1-5; TRBD1 matches at 8 bases. The germline V gene encodes CDR1 LNHDA and CDR2 SQIVND (reference sequence). This CDR3 has 14 residues. J gave up 5 bases and V 7 bases, and 7 bases lay outside the gene matches.

The V call is TRBV6-1, the J call TRBJ1-2; D unclear. Trimming left V 0 bases short and J 5 bases short, with 7 bases between. The V gene's germline CDR1 is MNHNS and CDR2 SASEGT. This CDR3 is built from 13 residues. The chain's CDR3 is CASSEAGRYGYTF. The CDR3 DNA reads as TGTGCCAGCAGTGAAGCGGGTAGATATGGCTACACCTTC.

This clone is a singleton in its sample. This chain joins TRBV28 and TRBJ2-3, with no clear D. The CDR3 is 12 amino acids. Germline V lookup: CDR1 MDHEN, CDR2 SYDVKM. V gave up 5 bases and J gave up 4 bases, with 7 bases separating them. DNA of the CDR3: TGTGCCAGCAGTCTACGTCCAGATACGCAGTATTTT. This codes for CASSLRPDTQYF.

This clone was observed once. The chain has TRBV19 and TRBJ1-4; D unresolved. The germline V gene has CDR1 LNHDA and CDR2 SQIVND (reference sequence). The CDR3 runs to 14 residues. V lost 5 bases to trimming and J lost 8 bases, with 15 bases between them. CDR3 in DNA: TGTGCCAGTAGTCTAAGAGGGTTGAGCGAAAAACTGTTTTTT. Encoded protein: CASSLRGLSEKLFF.